What follows describes a single T cell receptor (beta chain). This specimen belongs to a study of blood T cell repertoires in COVID-19. Libraries were prepared by immunoSEQ multiplex PCR; TCRdb keeps only in-frame clonotypes and omits some of them. The sample holds approximately 90,000 clones, roughly 80% seen once. The sample consisted of peripheral blood. The source of this sequence is an elderly man with active or convalescent COVID-19.

The CDR3 nucleotides are TGTGCCACCAGTGAGGCCAGCGGGGGGGTCAATGAGCAGTTCTTC. Protein: CATSEASGGVNEQFF. This sequence joins TRBV24-1 and TRBJ2-1, with 10 nucleotides matching TRBD2. The V and J ends lost 4 bases and 6 bases, in that order; junction bases with no gene match: 5. CDR3 length: 15 residues. Germline CDR1 is KGHDR and CDR2 is SFDVKD.